What follows are 14 T cell receptor beta chains derived from one specimen sequenced in a study of T cell changes during pregnancy in multiple sclerosis. Profiled with immunoSEQ multiplex PCR; TCRdb holds only in-frame clones, not every one. Here the sample spans 100,000 to 150,000 clones, approximately 94% being singletons. The sample consisted of peripheral blood, taken before pregnancy. These receptors came from a female donor with multiple sclerosis, enrolled in a pregnancy study.

This clone was counted a few times. The chain is built from TRBV19 and TRBJ1-6; D may be TRBD1 (5 bases). The V end lost 5 bases, the J end lost 8 bases, and 16 bases lay between the germline ends. Germline CDR1 LNHDA, CDR2 SQIVND (reference sequence). The length of the CDR3 is 15 residues. The CDR3 sequence: CASSLQGTRDSPLHF. The CDR3 nucleotides are TGTGCCAGTAGTCTCCAGGGAACCCGGGATTCACCCCTCCACTTT.

V usage is TRBV7-6 and J usage is TRBJ2-7; no clear D gene. Germline V gene lookup returns CDR1 SGHVS and CDR2 FNYEAQ. This CDR3 contains 14 residues. V was pared by 2 bases and J by 2 bases, with 10 bases between. CDR3 in amino acids: CASSLMPGTYEQYF. The CDR3 nucleotides read TGTGCCAGCAGCTTAATGCCGGGTACCTACGAGCAGTACTTC.

The V call is TRBV19, the J call TRBJ1-2; TRBD1 agrees at 7 bases. The germline gives CDR1 LNHDA, CDR2 SQIVND (reference sequence). CDR3 length: 15 amino acids. V lost 5 bases to trimming and J lost 2 bases; unmatched junction nucleotides: 8. In DNA form, the CDR3 reads TGTGCCAGTAGTTCAATCGGGACAGAGAACTATGGCTACACCTTC. It is translated as CASSSIGTENYGYTF.

For the CDR3, the DNA is TGTGCCAGCAGTGAAGGGCAGCTAGCGTTATACAATGAGCAGTTCTTC. This codes for CASSEGQLALYNEQFF. This chain joins TRBV2 and TRBJ2-1; D might be TRBD2 (6 bases). The CDR3 loop spans 16 amino acids. Germline assignment: CDR1 SNHLY and CDR2 FYNNEI. Trimming left V 1 base short and J 4 bases short, with 14 bases between.

The rearrangement links TRBV2 to TRBJ2-3, with TRBD2 matching over 8 bases. The CDR3 is 14 amino acids. Germline lookup yields CDR1 SNHLY and CDR2 FYNNEI. With 8 bases clipped from V and 2 bases from J, the junction kept 6 bases outside the gene matches. CDR3 residues: CASEGREVTDTQYF. DNA for the CDR3: TGTGCCAGCGAGGGGCGGGAGGTCACAGATACGCAGTATTTT. The full variable domain, its missing parts supplied by reference TRBV2 and TRBJ2-3, is EPEVTQTPSHQVTQMGQEVILRCVPISNHLYFYWYRQILGQKVEFLVSFYNNEISEKSEIFDDQFSVERPDGSNFTLKIRSTKLEDSAMYFCASEGREVTDTQYFGPGTRLTVL.

This sequence joins TRBV5-6 and TRBJ2-5; 7 nucleotides match TRBD1. V was pared by 3 bases and J by 5 bases, with 10 bases of the junction left unmatched. Germline assignment: CDR1 SGHDT and CDR2 YYEEEE. The CDR3 covers 15 residues. DNA of the CDR3: TGTGCCAGCAGCTGGCTCGCGCAGGGGGTTGAGACCCAGTACTTC. It yields the protein CASSWLAQGVETQYF.

This CDR3 is CASRERPYRLNTEAFF. The CDR3 DNA sequence: TGTGCCAGCAGGGAAAGACCGTACAGGTTGAACACTGAAGCTTTCTTT. The chain couples TRBV2 to TRBJ1-1, with D possibly being TRBD1 (5 bases). The length of the CDR3 is 16 residues. CDR1 and CDR2 from the germline V gene are SNHLY and FYNNEI. Trimming removed 6 bases from V and 0 bases from J, with 17 bases in between.

The chain recombines TRBV10-3 with TRBJ2-5; a possible D gene is TRBD1 (7 bases). V was cut by 4 bases and J by 5 bases, with 14 bases left in between. This CDR3 contains 14 residues. Looked up from germline, CDR1 is ENHRY and CDR2 is SYGVKD. In DNA, the CDR3 is TGTGCCATCAGTGCCACCGGAGGGGGCGAGACCCAGTACTTC. Translating gives CAISATGGGETQYF.

The chain employs TRBV29-1 and TRBJ2-1; D is unclear. V was shortened by 5 bases and J by 0 bases, with 8 bases between the two germline ends. The CDR3 extends over 13 amino acids. Germline CDR1 reads SQVTM; CDR2 reads ANQGSEA. Written as DNA, the CDR3 is TGCAGCGTTCAAGTCAGCTCCTACAATGAGCAGTTCTTC. Residues: CSVQVSSYNEQFF.

The CDR3 is CSAARETQYF. The CDR3 DNA sequence: TGCAGTGCTGCGCGAGAGACCCAGTACTTC. The chain carries TRBV20-1 and TRBJ2-5; D gene ambiguous. The V gene lost 5 bases and the J gene lost 4 bases, with 5 bases spanning the gap. In germline, CDR1 is DFQATT, CDR2 SNEGSKA (reference sequence). The CDR3 runs 10 residues.

V and J are TRBV15 and TRBJ1-2, with D possibly TRBD1 on 6 matching bases. Trimming took 3 bases from V and 4 from J, leaving 12 bases between them. CDR1 and CDR2 from the germline V gene are LNHNV and YYDKDF (reference sequence). This CDR3 has 14 residues. The CDR3 protein is CATSRKGHVYGYTF. The CDR3 nucleotides are TGTGCCACCAGCAGGAAGGGACATGTCTATGGCTACACCTTC.

This rearrangement joins TRBV2 to TRBJ1-3, with D tentatively TRBD1 (6 bases). V was shortened by 5 bases and J by 1 base, with 12 bases between the two germline ends. The CDR3 has 15 amino acids. Per germline, CDR1 SNHLY and CDR2 FYNNEI. CDR3 nucleotides: TGTGCCAGCAGTCCGTTAGGGGGATCTGGAAACACCATATATTTT. Residues: CASSPLGGSGNTIYF.

This clone was observed once. The chain has TRBV5-8 and TRBJ2-5; TRBD1 agrees at 8 bases. CDR3 size: 16 residues. Looked up from germline, CDR1 is SGHTS and CDR2 is YDEGEE. V shed 4 bases and J 1 base; nucleotides not matched to a gene: 9. The CDR3 DNA reads TGTGCCAGCAGCGACCCCGGGACAGGACGCCAAGAGACCCAGTACTTC. It is translated as CASSDPGTGRQETQYF.

The chain recombines TRBV7-6 with TRBJ2-1, with D maybe TRBD2 (6 bases). The V and J ends lost 6 bases and 7 bases respectively, with 22 bases between them. The CDR3 runs 16 residues. From germline, CDR1 is SGHVS and CDR2 FNYEAQ. The CDR3 DNA reads as TGTGCCAGCAGTCCCATGGTCCGGGGGAGCCTGAATGAGCAGTTCTTC. Its translation: CASSPMVRGSLNEQFF. Variable domain in full (rest from reference TRBV7-6 and TRBJ2-1): GAGVSQSPRYKVTKRGQDVALRCDPISGHVSLYWYRQALGQGPEFLTYFNYEAQQDKSGLPNDRFSAERPEGSISTLTIQRTEQRDSAMYRCASSPMVRGSLNEQFFGPGTRLTVL.